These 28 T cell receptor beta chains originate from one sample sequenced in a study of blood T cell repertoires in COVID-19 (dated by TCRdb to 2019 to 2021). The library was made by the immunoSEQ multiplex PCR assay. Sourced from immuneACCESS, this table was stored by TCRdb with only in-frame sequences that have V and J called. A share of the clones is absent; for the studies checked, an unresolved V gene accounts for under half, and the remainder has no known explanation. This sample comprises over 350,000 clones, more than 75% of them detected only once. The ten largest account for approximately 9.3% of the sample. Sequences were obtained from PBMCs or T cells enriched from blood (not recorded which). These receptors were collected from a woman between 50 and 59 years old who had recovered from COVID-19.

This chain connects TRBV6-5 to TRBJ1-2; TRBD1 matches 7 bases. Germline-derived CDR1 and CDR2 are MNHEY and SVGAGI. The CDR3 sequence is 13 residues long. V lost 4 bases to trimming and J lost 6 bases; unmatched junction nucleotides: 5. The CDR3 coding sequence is TGTGCCAGCAGTTTGTGGCAGGGGGATGGCTACACCTTC. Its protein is CASSLWQGDGYTF.

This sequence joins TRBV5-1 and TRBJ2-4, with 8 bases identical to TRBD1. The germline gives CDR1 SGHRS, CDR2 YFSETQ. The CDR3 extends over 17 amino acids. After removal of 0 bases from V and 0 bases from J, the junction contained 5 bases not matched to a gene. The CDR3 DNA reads TGCGCCAGCAGCTTGGGACAGGGGTCCCTAGCCAAAAACATTCAGTACTTC. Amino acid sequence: CASSLGQGSLAKNIQYF.

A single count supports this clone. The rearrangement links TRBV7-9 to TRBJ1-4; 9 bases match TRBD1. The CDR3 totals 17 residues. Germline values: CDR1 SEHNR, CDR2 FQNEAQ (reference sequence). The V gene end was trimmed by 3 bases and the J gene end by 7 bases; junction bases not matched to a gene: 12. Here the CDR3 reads CASSFSRDREFSEKLFF. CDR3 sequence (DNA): TGTGCCAGCAGCTTCAGCCGGGACAGGGAATTCAGTGAAAAACTGTTTTTT.

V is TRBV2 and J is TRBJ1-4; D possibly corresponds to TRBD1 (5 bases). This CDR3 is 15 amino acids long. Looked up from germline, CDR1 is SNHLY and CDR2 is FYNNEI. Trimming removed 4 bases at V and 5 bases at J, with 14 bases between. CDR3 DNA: TGTGCCAGCAGTGGCCAGGGAAAGAGGAATGAAAAACTGTTTTTT. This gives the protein CASSGQGKRNEKLFF.

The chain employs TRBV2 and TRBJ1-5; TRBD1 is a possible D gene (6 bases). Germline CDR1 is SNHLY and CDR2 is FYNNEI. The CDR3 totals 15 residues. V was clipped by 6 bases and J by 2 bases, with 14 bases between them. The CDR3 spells CASSPTGGGNQPQHF. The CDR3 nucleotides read TGTGCCAGCAGCCCGACAGGAGGTGGCAATCAGCCCCAGCATTTT.

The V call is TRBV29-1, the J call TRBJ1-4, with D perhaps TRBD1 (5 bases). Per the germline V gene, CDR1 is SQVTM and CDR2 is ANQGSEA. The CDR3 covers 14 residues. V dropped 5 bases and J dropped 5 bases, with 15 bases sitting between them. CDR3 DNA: TGCAGCGTTTTGGCCGCGGGGGAGAATGAAAAACTGTTTTTT. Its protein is CSVLAAGENEKLFF.

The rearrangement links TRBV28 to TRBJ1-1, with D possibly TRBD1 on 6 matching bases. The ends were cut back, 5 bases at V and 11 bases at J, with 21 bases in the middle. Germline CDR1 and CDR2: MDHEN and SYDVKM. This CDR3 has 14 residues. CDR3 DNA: TGTGCCAGCAGTCAAGAGTTTTCACAGGGTAGGGCTTTCTTT. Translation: CASSQEFSQGRAFF.

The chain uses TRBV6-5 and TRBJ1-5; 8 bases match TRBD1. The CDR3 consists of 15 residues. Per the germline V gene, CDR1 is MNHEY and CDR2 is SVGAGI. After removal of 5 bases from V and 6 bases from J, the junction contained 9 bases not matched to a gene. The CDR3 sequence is CASSPRTGRGQPQHF. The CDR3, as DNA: TGTGCCAGCAGTCCCCGGACAGGGCGAGGTCAGCCCCAGCATTTT.

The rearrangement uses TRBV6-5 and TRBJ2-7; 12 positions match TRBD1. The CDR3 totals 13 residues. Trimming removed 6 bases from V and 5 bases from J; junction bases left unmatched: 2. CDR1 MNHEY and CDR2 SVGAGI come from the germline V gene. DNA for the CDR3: TGTGCCAGCAGGGGGACAGGGGGCCACGAGCAGTACTTC. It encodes CASRGTGGHEQYF.

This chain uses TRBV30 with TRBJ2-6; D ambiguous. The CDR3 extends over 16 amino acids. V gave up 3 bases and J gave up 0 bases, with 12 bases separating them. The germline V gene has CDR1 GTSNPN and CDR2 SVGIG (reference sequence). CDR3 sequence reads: CAWSGEFPSGANVLTF. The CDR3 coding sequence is TGTGCCTGGAGCGGAGAATTCCCCTCTGGGGCCAACGTCCTGACTTTC.

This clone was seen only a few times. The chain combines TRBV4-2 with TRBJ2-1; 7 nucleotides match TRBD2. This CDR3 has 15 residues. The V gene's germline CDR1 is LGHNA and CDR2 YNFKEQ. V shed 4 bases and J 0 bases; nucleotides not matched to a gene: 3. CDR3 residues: CASSPGTTSYNEQFF. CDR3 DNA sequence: TGTGCCAGCAGCCCGGGGACTACCTCCTACAATGAGCAGTTCTTC.

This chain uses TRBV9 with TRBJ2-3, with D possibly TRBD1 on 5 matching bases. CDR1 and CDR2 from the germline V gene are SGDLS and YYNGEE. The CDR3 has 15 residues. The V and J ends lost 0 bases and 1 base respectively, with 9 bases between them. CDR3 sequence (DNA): TGTGCCAGCAGCGTAGATGGACACGGCACAGATACGCAGTATTTT. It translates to CASSVDGHGTDTQYF.

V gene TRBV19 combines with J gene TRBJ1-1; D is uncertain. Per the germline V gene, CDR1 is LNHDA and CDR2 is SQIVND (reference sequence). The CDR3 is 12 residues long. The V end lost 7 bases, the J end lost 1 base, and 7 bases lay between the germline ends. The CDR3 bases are TGTGCCAGTAAGAGGCAGAACACTGAAGCTTTCTTT. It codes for CASKRQNTEAFF.

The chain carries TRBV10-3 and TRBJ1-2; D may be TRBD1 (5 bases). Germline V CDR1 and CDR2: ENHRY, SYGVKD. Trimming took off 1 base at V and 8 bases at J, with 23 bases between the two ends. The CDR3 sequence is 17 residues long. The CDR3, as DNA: TGTGCCATCAGTGAGTGGGGGGTCGTCGCCTCCTCGGGAGGCTACACCTTC. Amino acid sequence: CAISEWGVVASSGGYTF.

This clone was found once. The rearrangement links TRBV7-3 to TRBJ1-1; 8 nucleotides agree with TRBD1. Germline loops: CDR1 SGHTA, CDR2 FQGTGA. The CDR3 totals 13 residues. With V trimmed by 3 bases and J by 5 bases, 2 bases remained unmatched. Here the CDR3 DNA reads TGTGCCAGCAGCTTCAACAGGGGGACTGAAGCTTTCTTT. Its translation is CASSFNRGTEAFF.

CDR3 bases: TGCGCCAGCAGCGCAGGACAGGGTTTGGGTGAGCAGTTCTTC. The encoded protein is CASSAGQGLGEQFF. This chain links TRBV5-1 with TRBJ2-1, with TRBD1 matching over 8 bases. From germline, CDR1 is SGHRS and CDR2 YFSETQ. The V segment lost 4 bases and the J segment 9 bases; nucleotides outside the gene matches: 9. The CDR3 spans 14 residues.

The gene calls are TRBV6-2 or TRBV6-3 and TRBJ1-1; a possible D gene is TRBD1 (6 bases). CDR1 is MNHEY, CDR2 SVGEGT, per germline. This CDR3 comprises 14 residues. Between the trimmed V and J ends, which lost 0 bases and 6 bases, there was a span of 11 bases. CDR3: CASSYSDSVPEAFF. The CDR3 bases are TGTGCCAGCAGTTACTCGGACAGTGTCCCTGAAGCTTTCTTT.

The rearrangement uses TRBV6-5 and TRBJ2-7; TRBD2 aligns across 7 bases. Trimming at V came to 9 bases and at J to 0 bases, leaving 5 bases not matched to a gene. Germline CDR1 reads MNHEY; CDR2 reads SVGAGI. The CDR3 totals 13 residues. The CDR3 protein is CASLRGSSYEQYF. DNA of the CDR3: TGTGCCAGTTTGCGGGGGAGCTCCTACGAGCAGTACTTC.

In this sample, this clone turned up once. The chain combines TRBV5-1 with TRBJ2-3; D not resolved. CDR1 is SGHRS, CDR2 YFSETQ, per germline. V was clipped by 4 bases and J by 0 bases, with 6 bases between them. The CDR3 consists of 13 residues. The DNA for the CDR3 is TGCGCCAGCAGCCCCCCGAGCACAGATACGCAGTATTTT. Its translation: CASSPPSTDTQYF.

The CDR3 sequence: CASSKQGAAYGYTF. The CDR3 DNA sequence: TGTGCCAGCAGCAAACAGGGGGCGGCCTATGGCTACACCTTC. The genes are TRBV6-5 and TRBJ1-2; TRBD1 agrees at 9 bases. Trimming cost V 6 bases and J 4 bases; bases outside gene matches: 6. The CDR3 totals 14 residues. Per the germline V gene, CDR1 is MNHEY and CDR2 is SVGAGI.

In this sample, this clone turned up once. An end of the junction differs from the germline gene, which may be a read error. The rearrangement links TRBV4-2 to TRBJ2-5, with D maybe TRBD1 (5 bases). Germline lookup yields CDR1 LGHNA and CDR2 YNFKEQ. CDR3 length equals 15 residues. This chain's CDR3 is CASSPKSDREEAQYF. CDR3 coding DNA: TGTGCCAGCAGCCCGAAGTCCGACAGAGAAGAGGCCCAGTACTTC.

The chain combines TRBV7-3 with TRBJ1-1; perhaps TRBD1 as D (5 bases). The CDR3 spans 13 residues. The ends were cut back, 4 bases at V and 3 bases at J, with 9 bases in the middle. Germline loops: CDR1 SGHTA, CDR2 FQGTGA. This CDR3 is CASSSQGDTEAFF. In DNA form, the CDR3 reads TGTGCCAGCAGCTCTCAGGGTGACACTGAAGCTTTCTTT.

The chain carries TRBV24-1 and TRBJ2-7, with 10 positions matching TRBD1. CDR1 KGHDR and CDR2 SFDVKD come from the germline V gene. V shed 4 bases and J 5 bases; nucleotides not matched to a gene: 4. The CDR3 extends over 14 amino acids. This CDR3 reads CATSDPGTGDEQYF. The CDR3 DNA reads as TGTGCCACCAGTGACCCCGGGACAGGGGACGAGCAGTACTTC.

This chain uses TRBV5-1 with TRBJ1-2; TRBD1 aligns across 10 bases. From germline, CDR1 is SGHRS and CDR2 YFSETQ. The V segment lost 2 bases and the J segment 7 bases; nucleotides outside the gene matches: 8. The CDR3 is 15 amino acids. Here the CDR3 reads CASSLARQGAVGYTF. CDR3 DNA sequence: TGCGCCAGCAGCTTAGCCAGACAGGGGGCGGTTGGCTACACCTTC.

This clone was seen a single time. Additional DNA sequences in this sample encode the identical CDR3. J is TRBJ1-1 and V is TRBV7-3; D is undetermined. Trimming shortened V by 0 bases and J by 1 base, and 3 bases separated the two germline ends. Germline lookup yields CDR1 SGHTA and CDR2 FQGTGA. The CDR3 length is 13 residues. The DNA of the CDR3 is TGTGCCAGCAGCTTAACCGGGAACACTGAAGCTTTCTTT. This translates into CASSLTGNTEAFF.

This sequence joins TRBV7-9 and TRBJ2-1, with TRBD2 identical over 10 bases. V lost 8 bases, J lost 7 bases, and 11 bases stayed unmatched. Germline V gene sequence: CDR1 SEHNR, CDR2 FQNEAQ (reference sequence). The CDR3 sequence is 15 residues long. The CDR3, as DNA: TGTGCCAGCTCCCCCCGGCTAGCGGGGGAAAATGAGCAGTTCTTC. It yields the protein CASSPRLAGENEQFF.

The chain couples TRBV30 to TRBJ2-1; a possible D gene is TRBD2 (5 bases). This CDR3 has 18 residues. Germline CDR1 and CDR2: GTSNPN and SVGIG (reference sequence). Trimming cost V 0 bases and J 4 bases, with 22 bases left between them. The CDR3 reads CAWSVGSKGAWSYNEQFF. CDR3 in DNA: TGTGCCTGGAGTGTAGGTTCGAAGGGAGCTTGGTCGTACAATGAGCAGTTCTTC.

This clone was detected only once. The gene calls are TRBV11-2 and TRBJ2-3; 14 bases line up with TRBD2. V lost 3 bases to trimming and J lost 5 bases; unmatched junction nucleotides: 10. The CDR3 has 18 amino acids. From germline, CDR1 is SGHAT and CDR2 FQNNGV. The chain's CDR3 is CASSLDSVGLAGGDTQYF. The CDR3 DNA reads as TGTGCCAGCAGCTTGGATAGTGTCGGACTAGCGGGGGGAGATACGCAGTATTTT. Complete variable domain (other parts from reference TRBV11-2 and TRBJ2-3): EAGVAQSPRYKIIEKRQSVAFWCNPISGHATLYWYQQILGQGPKLLIQFQNNGVVDDSQLPKDRFSAERLKGVDSTLKIQPAKLEDSAVYLCASSLDSVGLAGGDTQYFGPGTRLTVL.